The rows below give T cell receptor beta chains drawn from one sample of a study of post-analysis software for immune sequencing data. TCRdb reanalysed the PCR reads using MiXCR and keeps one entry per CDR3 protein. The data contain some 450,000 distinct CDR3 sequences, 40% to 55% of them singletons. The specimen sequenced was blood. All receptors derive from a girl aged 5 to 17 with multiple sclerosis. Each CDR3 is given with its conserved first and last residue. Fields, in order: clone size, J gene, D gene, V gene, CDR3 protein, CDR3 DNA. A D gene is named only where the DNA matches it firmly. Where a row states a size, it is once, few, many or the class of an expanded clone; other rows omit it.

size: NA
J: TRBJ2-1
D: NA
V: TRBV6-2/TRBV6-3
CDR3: CASRKGPYNEQFF
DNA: TGTGCCAGCAGGAAGGGGCCGTACAATGAGCAGTTCTTC

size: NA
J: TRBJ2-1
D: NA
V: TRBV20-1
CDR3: CSARDRKGGPAYNEQFF
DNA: TGCAGTGCTAGAGATCGGAAAGGAGGACCGGCCTACAATGAGCAGTTCTTC

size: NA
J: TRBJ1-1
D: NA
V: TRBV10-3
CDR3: CVISQQGLNTEAFF
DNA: TGTGTCATCAGTCAACAGGGACTGAACACTGAAGCTTTCTTT

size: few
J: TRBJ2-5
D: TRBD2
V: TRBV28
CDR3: CASSFVELAGQETQYF
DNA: TGTGCCAGCAGTTTTGTCGAACTAGCGGGTCAAGAGACCCAGTACTTC

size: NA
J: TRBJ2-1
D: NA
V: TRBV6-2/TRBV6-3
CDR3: CASKIYSGTDEQFF
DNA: TGTGCCAGCAAAATTTATTCGGGGACGGATGAGCAGTTCTTC

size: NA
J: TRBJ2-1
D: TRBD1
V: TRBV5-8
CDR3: CASSLGDSLFNEQFF
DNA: TGTGCCAGCAGCTTGGGGGACAGCCTTTTTAATGAGCAGTTCTTC

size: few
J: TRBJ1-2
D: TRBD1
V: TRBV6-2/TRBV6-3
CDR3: CASSYAGQASYTF
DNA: TGTGCCAGCAGTTACGCGGGACAGGCAAGCTACACCTTC

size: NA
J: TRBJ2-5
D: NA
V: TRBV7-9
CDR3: CASRPARGQETQDF
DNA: TGTGCCAGCAGGCCCGCCAGGGGCCAAGAGACCCAGGACTTC

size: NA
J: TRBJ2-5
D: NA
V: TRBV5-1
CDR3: CASSLQVGIQETQYF
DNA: TGCGCCAGCAGCTTGCAGGTCGGGATACAAGAGACCCAGTACTTC

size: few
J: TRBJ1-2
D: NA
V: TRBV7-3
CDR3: CASSPSDSSNYGYTF
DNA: TGTGCCAGCAGCCCATCGGACAGTTCGAACTATGGCTACACCTTC

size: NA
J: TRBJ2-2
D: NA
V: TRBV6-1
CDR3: CASSESKNTGELFF
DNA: TGTGCCAGCAGTGAGTCCAAGAACACCGGGGAGCTGTTTTTT

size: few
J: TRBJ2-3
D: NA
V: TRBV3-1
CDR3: CASFSEGTQYF
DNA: TGTGCCAGCTTTAGCGAGGGTACGCAGTATTTT

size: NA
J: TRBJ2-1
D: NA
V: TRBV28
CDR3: CASRDSQSYNEQFF
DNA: TGTGCCAGCAGGGACAGCCAGAGCTACAATGAGCAGTTCTTC

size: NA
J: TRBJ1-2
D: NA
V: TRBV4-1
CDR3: CASSQDNREDGYTF
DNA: TGCGCCAGCAGCCAAGACAACAGGGAGGATGGCTACACCTTC

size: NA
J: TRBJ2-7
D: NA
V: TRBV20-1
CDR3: CSASLRPVYEQYF
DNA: TGCAGTGCTAGCTTAAGACCGGTCTACGAGCAGTACTTC

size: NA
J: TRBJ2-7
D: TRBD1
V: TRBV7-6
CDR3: CASSLEDRDSYEQYF
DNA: TGTGCCAGCAGCTTAGAGGACAGGGACTCCTACGAGCAGTACTTC

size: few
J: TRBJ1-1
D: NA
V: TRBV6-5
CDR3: CASSPSRGEAFF
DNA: TGTGCCAGCAGCCCCTCCCGGGGAGAAGCTTTCTTT

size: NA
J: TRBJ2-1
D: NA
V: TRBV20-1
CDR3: CSATPSYNEQFF
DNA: TGCAGTGCGACACCTTCCTACAATGAGCAGTTCTTC

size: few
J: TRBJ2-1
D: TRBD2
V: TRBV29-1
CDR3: CSAKRGGGPYNEQFF
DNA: TGCAGCGCCAAAAGAGGCGGGGGGCCCTACAATGAGCAGTTCTTC

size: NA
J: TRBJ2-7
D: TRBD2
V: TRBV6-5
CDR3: CASRLKAGGPDKQYF
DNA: TGTGCCAGCCGTTTGAAAGCGGGAGGGCCCGACAAGCAGTACTTC

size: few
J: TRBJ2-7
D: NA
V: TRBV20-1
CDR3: CSATGLTEQYF
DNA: TGCAGTGCTACTGGCCTCACCGAGCAGTACTTC

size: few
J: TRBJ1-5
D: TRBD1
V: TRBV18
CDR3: CASSPLGQGVGNNQPQHF
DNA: TGTGCCAGCTCACCCCTGGGACAGGGCGTGGGGAACAATCAGCCCCAGCATTTT

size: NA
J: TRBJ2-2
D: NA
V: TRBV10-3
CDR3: CAIADTYTGELFF
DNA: TGTGCCATCGCGGACACCTACACCGGGGAGCTGTTTTTT

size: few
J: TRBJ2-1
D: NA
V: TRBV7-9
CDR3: CASSFSGNSPYNEQFF
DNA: TGTGCCAGCAGCTTCTCCGGAAACTCTCCCTACAATGAGCAGTTCTTC

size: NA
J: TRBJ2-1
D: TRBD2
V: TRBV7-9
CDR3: CASSAPSGEDEQFF
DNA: TGTGCCAGCAGCGCCCCTAGCGGGGAGGATGAGCAGTTCTTC

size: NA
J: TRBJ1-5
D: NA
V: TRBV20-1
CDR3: CSARPRFQPQHF
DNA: TGCAGTGCTAGACCCCGGTTTCAGCCCCAGCATTTT

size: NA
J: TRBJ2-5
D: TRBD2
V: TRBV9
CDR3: CASSPSGLAGVVQYF
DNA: TGTGCCAGCAGCCCTTCGGGACTAGCGGGAGTAGTGCAGTACTTC

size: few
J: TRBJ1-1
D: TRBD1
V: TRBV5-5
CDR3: CASSLGWGQGGTEAFF
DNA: TGTGCCAGCAGCTTGGGATGGGGACAGGGTGGAACTGAAGCTTTCTTT

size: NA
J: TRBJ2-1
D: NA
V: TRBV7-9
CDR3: CASSFVALLNEQFF
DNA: TGTGCCAGCAGCTTTGTCGCCCTTCTTAATGAGCAGTTCTTC

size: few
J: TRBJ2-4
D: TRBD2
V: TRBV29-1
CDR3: CSVSGLADAGAKNIQYF
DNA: TGCAGCGTTTCCGGACTAGCGGATGCCGGAGCCAAAAACATTCAGTACTTC

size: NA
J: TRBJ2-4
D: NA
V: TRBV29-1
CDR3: CSVVPGDREQYF
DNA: TGCAGCGTTGTGCCGGGAGATCGAGAGCAGTACTTC

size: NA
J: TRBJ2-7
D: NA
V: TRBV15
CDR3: CATSRDPPGGRYEQYF
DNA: TGTGCCACCAGCAGAGATCCCCCCGGGGGGCGTTACGAGCAGTACTTC

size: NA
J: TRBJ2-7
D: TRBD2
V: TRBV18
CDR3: CASSRQSPSGSSYEQYF
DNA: TGTGCCAGCTCACGCCAAAGCCCTAGCGGGAGCTCCTACGAGCAGTACTTC

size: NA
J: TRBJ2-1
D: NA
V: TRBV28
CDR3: CASSFLRGRGQFF
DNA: TGTGCCAGCAGTTTTTTGCGGGGCCGGGGGCAGTTCTTC

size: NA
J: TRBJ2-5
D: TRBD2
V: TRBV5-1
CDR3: CASNRLAGGEGETQYF
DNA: TGCGCCAGCAACAGACTAGCGGGAGGGGAGGGGGAGACCCAGTACTTC

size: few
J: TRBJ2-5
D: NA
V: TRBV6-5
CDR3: CASSPRRAGKTQYF
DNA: NA

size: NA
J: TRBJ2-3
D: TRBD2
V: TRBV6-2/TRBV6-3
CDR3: CASLSNGAAGVTDTQYF
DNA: TGTGCCAGCCTCTCCAATGGGGCGGCGGGAGTTACAGATACGCAGTATTTT

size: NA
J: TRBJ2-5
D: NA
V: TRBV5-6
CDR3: CASSLGGPQETQYF
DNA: TGTGCCAGCAGCTTAGGGGGACCACAAGAGACCCAGTACTTC

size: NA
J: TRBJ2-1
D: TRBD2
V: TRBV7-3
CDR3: CASSPMTSDPSAEQFF
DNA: TGTGCCAGCAGCCCGATGACTAGCGACCCCTCCGCTGAGCAGTTCTTC

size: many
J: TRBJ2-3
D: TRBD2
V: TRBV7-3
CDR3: CASSLSAGGTDTQYF
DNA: TGTGCCAGCAGCTTATCAGCGGGAGGCACAGATACGCAGTATTTT

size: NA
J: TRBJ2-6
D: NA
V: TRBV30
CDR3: CAWRVDGANVLTF
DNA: TGTGCCTGGAGGGTGGACGGGGCCAACGTCCTGACTTTC

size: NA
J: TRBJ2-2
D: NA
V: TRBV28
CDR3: CASSPGTWELFF
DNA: TGTGCCAGCAGTCCCGGGACATGGGAGCTGTTTTTT

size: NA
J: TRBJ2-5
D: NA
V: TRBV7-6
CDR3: CASSVGSGPRETQYF
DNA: TGTGCCAGCAGCGTAGGGTCGGGCCCTCGAGAGACCCAGTACTTC

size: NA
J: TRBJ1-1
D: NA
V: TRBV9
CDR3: CASSPRGGDEAFF
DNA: TGTGCCAGCAGCCCGCGGGGGGGGGACGAAGCTTTCTTT

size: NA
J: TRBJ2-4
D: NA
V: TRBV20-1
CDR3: CSANTLQGDIQYF
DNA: TGCAGTGCTAATACACTACAAGGAGACATTCAGTACTTC

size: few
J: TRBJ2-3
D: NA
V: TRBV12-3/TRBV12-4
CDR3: CASRQSTDTQYF
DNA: TGTGCCAGCAGACAGAGCACAGATACGCAGTATTTT

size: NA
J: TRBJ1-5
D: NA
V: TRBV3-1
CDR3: CASSQDLVGQPQHF
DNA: TGTGCCAGCAGCCAAGATCTTGTGGGTCAGCCCCAGCATTTT

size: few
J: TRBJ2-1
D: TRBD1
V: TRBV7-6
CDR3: CASSLATGTGNNEQFF
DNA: TGTGCCAGCAGCTTGGCGACCGGGACAGGGAACAATGAGCAGTTCTTC

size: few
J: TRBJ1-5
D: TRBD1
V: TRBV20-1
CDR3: CSARRTPGGGGGQPQHF
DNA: TGCAGTGCTAGACGTACCCCAGGGGGGGGAGGAGGTCAGCCCCAGCATTTT

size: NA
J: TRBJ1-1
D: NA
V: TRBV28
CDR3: CASRGLAGDTEAFF
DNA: TGTGCCAGCAGGGGTTTAGCAGGGGACACTGAAGCTTTCTTT

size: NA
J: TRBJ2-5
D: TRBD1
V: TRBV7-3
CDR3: CASSSGTDRGEQYF
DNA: TGTGCCAGCAGCTCCGGGACTGACAGGGGGGAGCAGTACTTC

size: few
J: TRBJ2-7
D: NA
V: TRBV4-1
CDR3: CASSQDEWGTYEQYF
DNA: TGCGCCAGCAGCCAAGATGAATGGGGCACCTACGAGCAGTACTTC

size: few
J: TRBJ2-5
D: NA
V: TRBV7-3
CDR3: CASSLQGGEQETQYF
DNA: TGTGCCAGCAGCTTACAAGGCGGGGAACAAGAGACCCAGTACTTC

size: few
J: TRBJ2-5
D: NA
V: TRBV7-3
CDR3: CASSLGGHQETQYF
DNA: TGTGCCAGCAGTTTAGGGGGGCACCAAGAGACCCAGTACTTC

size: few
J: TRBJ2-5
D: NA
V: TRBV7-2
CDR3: CASNTGTLEETQYF
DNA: TGTGCCAGCAACACAGGGACACTAGAGGAGACCCAGTACTTC

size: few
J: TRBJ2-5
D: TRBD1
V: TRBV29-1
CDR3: CGVDRGETQYF
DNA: TGCGGCGTAGACAGGGGTGAGACCCAGTACTTC

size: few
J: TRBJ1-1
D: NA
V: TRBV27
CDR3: CASSLSRILNTEAFF
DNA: TGTGCCAGCAGTTTATCGAGGATCCTGAACACTGAAGCTTTCTTT

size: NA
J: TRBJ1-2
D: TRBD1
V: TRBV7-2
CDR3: CASSLGLSGQGVSGYTF
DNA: TGTGCCAGCAGCTTAGGTCTCTCGGGACAGGGGGTTAGTGGCTACACCTTC

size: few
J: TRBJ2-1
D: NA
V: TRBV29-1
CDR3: CSVAPASDEQFF
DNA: TGCAGCGTTGCCCCAGCCTCCGATGAGCAGTTCTTC

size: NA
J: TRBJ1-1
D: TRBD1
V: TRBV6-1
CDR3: CASSWTGTGVYTEAFF
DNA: TGTGCCAGCAGTTGGACAGGGACGGGGGTGTACACTGAAGCTTTCTTT